The clone carrying this TCR beta chain turned up a few times. No antigen is known for it. CDR1 LNHDA and CDR2 SQIVND come from the germline V gene (reference sequence). V shed 6 bases and J shed 2 bases, with 19 bases lying between them. CDR3 length: 16 residues. The data were taken from a study of regulatory T cells in long-lasting Graves disease. General study findings and limits: New patients shared 950 to 1,000 public clonotypes, fewer than the roughly 2,600 shared by persistent patients.

Regarding time point: newly diagnosed GD, antithyroid drugs for less than 3 months. From PBMCs, RNA was extracted and then used to make the TCR library. To make TCR beta libraries, researchers used iRepertoire HTBI primers and Arm-PCR of CDR3 regions. TCRdb used MiXCR to reprocess the multiplex PCR reads, holding one entry per CDR3 protein. The data contain under 450,000 distinct CDR3 sequences, 12% of them singletons. This sample was shared with a second study, whose subject was T cells in Graves' hyperthyroidism and ophthalmopathy. That work states: The HTBI set primed first-round TCR CDR3 RT-PCR.

The source material was peripheral blood mononuclear cells (PBMCs), sampled at new diagnosis, from a patient treated with antithyroid drugs. This chain uses TRBV19 with TRBJ1-1; TRBD1 might be the D (5 bases). The sequence derives from a woman in her late teens or twenties with Graves disease. Here the CDR3 DNA reads TGTGCCAGTAGGCTGGGACCCTGGAGGGACAACACTGAAGCTTTCTTT. This sequence encodes CASRLGPWRDNTEAFF.